Following are 24 T cell receptor beta chains from one sample sequenced in a study of T cell responses to AZD1222 COVID-19 vaccine. The table came from immunoSEQ multiplex PCR; TCRdb's copy has only in-frame clones and leaves some out. The table shows more than 150,000 clones, with approximately 91% occurring only once. Sequencing used peripheral blood, obtained 28 days after the second AZD1222 dose. The receptor source for this set is an adult who received the AZD1222 COVID-19 vaccine.

V gene TRBV29-1 combines with J gene TRBJ1-3; the D is unclear. CDR3 length: 12 amino acids. V lost 7 bases to trimming and J lost 0 bases, with 7 bases between them. CDR1 and CDR2 (germline): SQVTM, ANQGSEA. In nucleotides, the CDR3 is TGCAGCGCGGGCCACTCTGGAAACACCATATATTTT. Translated: CSAGHSGNTIYF.

The gene calls are TRBV7-2 and TRBJ1-3; D uncertain. Germline CDR1 is SGHTA and CDR2 is FQGNSA. Trimming stripped 4 bases from V and 0 bases from J, with 7 bases between. This CDR3 contains 14 residues. The CDR3 bases are TGTGCCAGCAGCTCCTGGGACTCTGGAAACACCATATATTTT. Protein product: CASSSWDSGNTIYF.

This chain uses TRBV10-3 with TRBJ2-1, with TRBD2 identical over 12 bases. The CDR3 consists of 16 residues. Germline V gene data show CDR1 as ENHRY and CDR2 as SYGVKD. V lost 3 bases to trimming and J lost 5 bases; unmatched junction nucleotides: 5. This chain's CDR3 is CAISDASGRDNNEQFF. The CDR3 DNA sequence: TGTGCCATCAGTGATGCTAGCGGGAGGGACAACAATGAGCAGTTCTTC.

The J gene is TRBJ2-1, the V gene TRBV19, with D possibly matching TRBD2 (6 bases). The V gene lost 7 bases and the J gene lost 4 bases, with 11 bases spanning the gap. Germline assignment: CDR1 LNHDA and CDR2 SQIVND (reference sequence). CDR3 length: 13 amino acids. Here the CDR3 DNA reads TGTGCCAGTATGGAGGGCGTTTACAATGAGCAGTTCTTC. It encodes CASMEGVYNEQFF.

The chain couples TRBV3-1 (or the pseudogene TRBV3-2) to TRBJ2-3; 10 positions match TRBD1. Germline values: CDR1 LGHDT, CDR2 YNNKEL (reference sequence). This CDR3 spans 15 amino acids. V lost 3 bases, J lost 5 bases, and 5 bases stayed unmatched. In DNA form, the CDR3 reads TGTGCCAGCAGCCATTTCCGGGACAGGGGAGATACGCAGTATTTT. Translating it yields CASSHFRDRGDTQYF.

The J gene is TRBJ2-2, the V gene TRBV27; TRBD1 aligns across 7 bases. J was trimmed by 6 bases and V by 5 bases; bases with no gene match: 6. This CDR3 region has 14 residues. From germline, CDR1 is MNHEY and CDR2 SMNVEV (reference sequence). CDR3 sequence: CASSRQGRPGELFF. The CDR3 bases are TGTGCCAGCAGTCGACAGGGTAGGCCCGGGGAGCTGTTTTTT.

V usage is TRBV29-1 and J usage is TRBJ1-6; D possibly corresponds to TRBD1 (6 bases). V shed 3 bases and J shed 1 base, with 16 bases lying between them. Per germline, CDR1 SQVTM and CDR2 ANQGSEA. The CDR3 has 17 residues. CDR3 sequence reads: CSVEFRRGSSYNSPLHF. The CDR3 DNA follows: TGCAGCGTTGAGTTTCGCAGGGGAAGTTCCTATAATTCACCCCTCCACTTT.

The chain couples TRBV7-3 to TRBJ2-2; 11 bases align to TRBD2. CDR3 size: 16 residues. CDR1 SGHTA and CDR2 FQGTGA come from the germline V gene. V gave up 5 bases and J gave up 4 bases; unmatched junction bases: 6. CDR3 sequence: CASSLQGTSGTGELFF. The CDR3 DNA reads as TGTGCCAGCAGCCTTCAAGGGACTAGCGGCACCGGGGAGCTGTTTTTT.

This clone was observed a few times. The chain has TRBV3-1 (or the pseudogene TRBV3-2) and TRBJ1-2, with D maybe TRBD1 (6 bases). Germline V gene lookup returns CDR1 LGHDT and CDR2 YNNKEL (reference sequence). The length of the CDR3 is 14 residues. Trimming removed 3 bases from V and 7 bases from J, with 15 bases in between. The CDR3 loop reads CASSHLKQGSGYTF. The CDR3, as DNA: TGTGCCAGCAGCCATCTTAAACAGGGAAGTGGCTACACCTTC.

The rearrangement joins TRBV6-5 to TRBJ1-1; 7 bases align to TRBD1. With 1 base clipped from V and 5 bases from J, the junction kept 7 bases outside the gene matches. The V gene's germline CDR1 is MNHEY and CDR2 SVGAGI. The CDR3 extends over 15 amino acids. CDR3 residues: CASSYLAGGRTEAFF. CDR3 in DNA: TGTGCCAGCAGTTACTTGGCAGGGGGAAGGACTGAAGCTTTCTTT.

V is TRBV5-4 and J is TRBJ1-1; 8 positions match TRBD1. V shed 0 bases, J shed 4 bases, and the junction held 2 bases outside the gene matches. Per the germline V gene, CDR1 is SGHNT and CDR2 is YYREEE (reference sequence). The CDR3 has 14 residues. The CDR3 DNA is TGTGCCAGCAGCTTGGACAGGGGGGGCACTGAAGCTTTCTTT. This encodes CASSLDRGGTEAFF.

The V and J genes are TRBV6-6 and TRBJ2-3; TRBD2 agrees at 7 bases. The CDR3 covers 14 residues. Germline values: CDR1 MNHNY, CDR2 SVGAGI (reference sequence). J was trimmed by 2 bases and V by 7 bases; bases with no gene match: 6. The CDR3 sequence is CASTRTRNTDTQYF. In nucleotides, the CDR3 is TGTGCCAGCACGCGGACTAGAAACACAGATACGCAGTATTTT.

This clone was recorded once. The rearrangement joins TRBV7-3 to TRBJ2-3; D gene ambiguous. The CDR3 is 12 residues long. The germline V gene has CDR1 SGHTA and CDR2 FQGTGA. Trimming removed 8 bases at V and 1 base at J, with 7 bases between. Here the CDR3 DNA reads TGTGCCAGCTCCCGGGGCACAGATACGCAGTATTTT. Residues: CASSRGTDTQYF.

This chain joins TRBV5-6 and TRBJ2-7; tentatively, D is TRBD1 (5 bases). The V and J ends lost 0 bases and 6 bases respectively, with 13 bases between them. This CDR3 region has 14 residues. The germline CDR1 and CDR2 sequences are SGHDT and YYEEEE. For the CDR3, the DNA is TGTGCCAGCAGCTTGGATGGGGCTTCAGCCGAGCAGTACTTC. Its translation: CASSLDGASAEQYF. Supplemented by reference TRBV5-6 and TRBJ2-7, the full variable domain reads DAGVTQSPTHLIKTRGQQVTLRCSPKSGHDTVSWYQQALGQGPQFIFQYYEEEERQRGNFPDRFSGHQFPNYSSELNVNALLLGDSALYLCASSLDGASAEQYFGPGTRLTVT.

The chain joins TRBV25-1 to TRBJ2-2; 12 bases agree with TRBD1. The V gene's germline CDR1 is MGHDK and CDR2 SYGVNS. The CDR3 length is 17 residues. Trimming took 1 base from V and 7 from J; bases not matched to a gene: 7. CDR3 nucleotide sequence: TGTGCCAGCAGTGAATCCGGGACAGGGGGCCGAGTCGGGGAGCTGTTTTTT. Amino acid sequence: CASSESGTGGRVGELFF. The variable domain in full, with the rest retrieved from reference TRBV25-1 and TRBJ2-2, is EADIYQTPRYLVIGTGKKITLECSQTMGHDKMYWYQQDPGMELHLIHYSYGVNSTEKGDLSSESTVSRIRTEHFPLTLESARPSHTSQYLCASSESGTGGRVGELFFGEGSRLTVL.

This chain uses TRBV6-5 with TRBJ2-5; 11 nucleotides agree with TRBD2. Per germline, CDR1 MNHEY and CDR2 SVGAGI. The CDR3 runs to 14 residues. Germline trimming cut 5 bases from V and 5 bases from J; bases unmatched to any gene: 4. CDR3: CASSIAGGRETQYF. The CDR3 nucleotides are TGTGCCAGCAGTATAGCGGGAGGGCGGGAGACCCAGTACTTC.

The V call is TRBV24-1, the J call TRBJ1-1; weak D call: TRBD1 (5 bases). The CDR3 length is 16 residues. Trimming left V 3 bases short and J 1 base short, with 14 bases between. CDR1 is KGHDR, CDR2 SFDVKD, per germline. The CDR3 region has the DNA TGTGCCACCAGTGATAGGGACCAACATGGGAACACTGAAGCTTTCTTT. As protein: CATSDRDQHGNTEAFF.

The J gene is TRBJ2-3, the V gene TRBV6-5, with D unresolved. The CDR3 contains 10 residues. Per the germline V gene, CDR1 is MNHEY and CDR2 is SVGAGI. The V and J ends lost 6 bases and 5 bases respectively, with 3 bases between them. The CDR3 nucleotides read TGTGCCAGCAGGGGAGATACGCAGTATTTT. Amino acids: CASRGDTQYF.

The genes are TRBV12-3 or TRBV12-4 and TRBJ2-1, with D unclear. This CDR3 comprises 12 residues. The ends were cut back, 6 bases at V and 2 bases at J, with 5 bases in the middle. In DNA, the CDR3 is TGTGCCAGCAGCGGGCCCTACAATGAGCAGTTCTTC. It is translated as CASSGPYNEQFF.

The rearrangement links TRBV30 to TRBJ2-7; TRBD2 matches at 7 bases. This CDR3 spans 12 amino acids. Germline V lookup: CDR1 GTSNPN, CDR2 SVGIG (reference sequence). V was clipped by 2 bases and J by 12 bases; unmatched bases: 10. In DNA form, the CDR3 reads TGTGCCTGGAGTCCGGGAGGAAGGTCCCCGTACTTC. Translation gives CAWSPGGRSPYF.

CDR3 DNA: TGTGCCAGCAGCATCCGGGACTTTCAAGAGACCCAGTACTTC. Encoded protein: CASSIRDFQETQYF. The chain combines TRBV7-9 with TRBJ2-5, with D tentatively TRBD2 (6 bases). Trimming pared 5 bases from V and 2 bases from J, leaving 12 bases between. From germline, CDR1 is SEHNR and CDR2 FQNEAQ (reference sequence). CDR3 size: 14 residues.

The V and J genes are TRBV19 and TRBJ2-7; unclear D gene. The germline V gene encodes CDR1 LNHDA and CDR2 SQIVND (reference sequence). The CDR3 extends over 14 amino acids. The ends were cut back, 5 bases at V and 3 bases at J, with 14 bases in the middle. The CDR3 DNA reads TGTGCCAGTAGTGACACCTCCCCCATCTACGAGCAGTACTTC. Translated, it gives CASSDTSPIYEQYF. The whole variable domain, filled in from reference TRBV19 and TRBJ2-7, reads DGGITQSPKYLFRKEGQNVTLSCEQNLNHDAMYWYRQDPGQGLRLIYYSQIVNDFQKGDIAEGYSVSREKKESFPLTVTSAQKNPTAFYLCASSDTSPIYEQYFGPGTRLTVT.

This chain uses TRBV19 with TRBJ1-4, with 8 bases fitting TRBD1. Trimming cost V 6 bases and J 3 bases; bases outside gene matches: 3. The CDR3 totals 14 residues. Germline V CDR1 and CDR2: LNHDA, SQIVND (reference sequence). CDR3 nucleotide sequence: TGTGCCAGTAGCCGACAGGGGTCTAATGAAAAACTGTTTTTT. Amino acid sequence: CASSRQGSNEKLFF.

Only one count was recorded for this clone. The chain links TRBV19 to TRBJ1-5; a possible D gene is TRBD1 (6 bases). The CDR3 contains 15 residues. Trimming removed 5 bases at V and 1 base at J, with 12 bases between. Germline-derived CDR1 and CDR2 are LNHDA and SQIVND (reference sequence). Here the CDR3 DNA reads TGTGCCAGTAGTCCCCCCCAGGGGAGCAATCAGCCCCAGCATTTT. As protein: CASSPPQGSNQPQHF.